This T cell receptor beta chain appears in the sequencing data of a study of CD8 T cells in Susac syndrome. Under recently defined diagnostic criteria, the patients with Susac syndrome qualified as having definite or probable disease. After extraction with the RNeasy kit, about 0.45 to 1 ug of the RNA was reverse transcribed using random hexamers. MiXCR was run by TCRdb on the immunoSEQ multiplex PCR reads, yielding one entry per CDR3 protein. The sample consists of 71,000 or so distinct CDR3 sequences, around 93% of them appearing once. CDR3 length: 16 amino acids. The V end lost 4 bases, the J end lost 4 bases, and 16 bases lay between the germline ends. The V gene's germline CDR1 is LGHDT and CDR2 YNNKEL (reference sequence).

Sequencing was done on a sample of CD4+ T cells from PBMCs. This sequence was found in a human donor with Susac syndrome. The genes are TRBV3-1 and TRBJ2-2; weak D call: TRBD2 (6 bases). The CDR3 reads CASSPHPRGGTGELFF. In DNA, the CDR3 is TGTGCCAGCAGCCCCCACCCGCGGGGAGGCACCGGGGAGCTGTTTTTT.